Here is one T cell receptor (beta chain) with its context. Clones were read by immunoSEQ multiplex PCR, and TCRdb kept only the in-frame ones, dropping some. The sample holds more than 200,000 clones, 80% to 90% seen once. These data come from a study of blood T cell repertoires in COVID-19. For the study at large: There were acute and convalescent COVID-19 samples, and they came from the United States, Italy and Spain.

Patients in Seattle were enrolled during active infection, then followed longitudinally. CDR3 length: 16 amino acids. The germline gives CDR1 ENHRY, CDR2 SYGVKD. Trimming took 7 bases from V and 1 from J, leaving 14 bases between them. The rearrangement uses TRBV10-3 and TRBJ2-6, with D perhaps matching TRBD1 (6 bases). Material for sequencing was peripheral blood. This TCR derives from a man aged 30 to 39 with COVID-19, enrolled during active disease. CDR3 residues: CAITSGDSSGANVLTF. The CDR3, as DNA: TGTGCCATCACGTCAGGGGATTCGTCTGGGGCCAACGTCCTGACTTTC.